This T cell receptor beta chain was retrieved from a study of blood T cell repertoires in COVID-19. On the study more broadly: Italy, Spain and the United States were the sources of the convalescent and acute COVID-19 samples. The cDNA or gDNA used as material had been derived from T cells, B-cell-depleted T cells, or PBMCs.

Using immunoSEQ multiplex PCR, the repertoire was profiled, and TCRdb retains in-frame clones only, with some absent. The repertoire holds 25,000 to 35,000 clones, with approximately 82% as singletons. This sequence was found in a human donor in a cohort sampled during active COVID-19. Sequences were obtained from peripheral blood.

CDR3: CASSLQGENTQYF. The CDR3 DNA is TGTGCCAGCAGCTTACAGGGCGAGAATACGCAGTATTTT. The J gene is TRBJ2-3, the V gene TRBV7-6, with D possibly being TRBD1 (5 bases). The CDR3 totals 13 residues. Germline loops: CDR1 SGHVS, CDR2 FNYEAQ. V lost 2 bases to trimming and J lost 7 bases, with 10 bases between them.